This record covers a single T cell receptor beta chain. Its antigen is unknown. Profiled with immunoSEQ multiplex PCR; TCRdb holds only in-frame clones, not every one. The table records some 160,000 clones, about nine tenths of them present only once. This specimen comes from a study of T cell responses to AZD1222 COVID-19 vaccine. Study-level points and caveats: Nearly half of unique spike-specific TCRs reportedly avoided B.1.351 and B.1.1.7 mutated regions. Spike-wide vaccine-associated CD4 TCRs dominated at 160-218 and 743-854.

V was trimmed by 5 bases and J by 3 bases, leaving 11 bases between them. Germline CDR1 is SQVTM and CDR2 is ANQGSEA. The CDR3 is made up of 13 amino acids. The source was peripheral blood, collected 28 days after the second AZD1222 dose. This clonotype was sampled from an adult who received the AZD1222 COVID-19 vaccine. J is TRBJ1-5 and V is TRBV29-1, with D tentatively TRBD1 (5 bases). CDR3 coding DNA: TGCAGCGTTTCACAGGCCCTCAATCAGCCCCAGCATTTT. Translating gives CSVSQALNQPQHF.